This TCR beta chain emerged from a study of blood T cell repertoires in COVID-19. Looked up from germline, CDR1 is LNHDA and CDR2 is SQIVND (reference sequence). V was clipped by 5 bases and J by 6 bases; unmatched bases: 8. The CDR3 length is 15 residues. Libraries were prepared by immunoSEQ multiplex PCR; TCRdb keeps only in-frame clonotypes and omits some of them. Here the sample spans 220,000 or so clones, around 80% being singletons. The sequence was obtained from a woman between 65 and 79 years old with acute or convalescent COVID-19. The chain links TRBV19 to TRBJ2-1, with 9 bases identical to TRBD1. Sequencing was done on a sample of peripheral blood. The CDR3 coding sequence is TGTGCCAGTAGTCTGGGACAGGGTTCTACCAATGAGCAGTTCTTC. Its protein is CASSLGQGSTNEQFF.